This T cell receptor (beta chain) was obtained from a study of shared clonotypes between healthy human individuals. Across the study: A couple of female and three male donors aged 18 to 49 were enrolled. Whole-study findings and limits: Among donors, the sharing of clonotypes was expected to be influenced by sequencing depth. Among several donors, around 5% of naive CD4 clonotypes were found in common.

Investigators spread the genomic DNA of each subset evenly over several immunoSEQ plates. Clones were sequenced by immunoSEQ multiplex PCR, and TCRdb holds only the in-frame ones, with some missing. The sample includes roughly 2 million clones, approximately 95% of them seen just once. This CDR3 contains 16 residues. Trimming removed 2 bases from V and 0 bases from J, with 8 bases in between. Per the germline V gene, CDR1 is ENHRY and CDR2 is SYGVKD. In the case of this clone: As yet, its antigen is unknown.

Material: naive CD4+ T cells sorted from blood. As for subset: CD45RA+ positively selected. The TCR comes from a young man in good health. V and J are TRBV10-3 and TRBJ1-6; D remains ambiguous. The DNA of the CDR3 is TGTGCCATCAGTGAGGAGGTAACCTCCTATAATTCACCCCTCCACTTT. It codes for CAISEEVTSYNSPLHF.